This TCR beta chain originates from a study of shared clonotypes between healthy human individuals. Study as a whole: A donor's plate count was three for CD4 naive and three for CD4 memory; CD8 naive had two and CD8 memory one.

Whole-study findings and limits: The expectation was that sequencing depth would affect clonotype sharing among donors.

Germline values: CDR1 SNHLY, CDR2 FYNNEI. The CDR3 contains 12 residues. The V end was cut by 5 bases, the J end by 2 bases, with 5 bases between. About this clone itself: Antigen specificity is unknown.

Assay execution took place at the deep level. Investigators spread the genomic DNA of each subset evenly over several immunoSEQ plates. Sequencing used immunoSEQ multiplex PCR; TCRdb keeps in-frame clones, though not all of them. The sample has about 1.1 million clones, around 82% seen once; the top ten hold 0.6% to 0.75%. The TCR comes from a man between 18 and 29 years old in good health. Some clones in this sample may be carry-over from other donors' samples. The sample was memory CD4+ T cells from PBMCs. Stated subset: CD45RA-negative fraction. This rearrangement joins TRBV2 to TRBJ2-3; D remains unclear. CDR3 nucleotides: TGTGCCAGCAGTTTGATCACAGATACGCAGTATTTT. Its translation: CASSLITDTQYF.